This TCR beta chain derives from a study of T cells in Graves' hyperthyroidism and ophthalmopathy. Germline CDR1 SGHTA, CDR2 FQGNSA. Germline trimming cut 5 bases from V and 6 bases from J; bases unmatched to any gene: 4. This CDR3 contains 14 residues. This clonotype was seen many times. Amplification of TCR beta CDR3 regions was performed using RNA transcripts as template. An initial round of RT-PCR targeting the TCR CDR3 relied on the HTBI primer set. TCRdb reanalysed the multiplex PCR reads using MiXCR and keeps one entry per CDR3 protein. The data hold 530,000 or so distinct CDR3 sequences, with 46% observed a single time.

The TCR was taken from a woman younger than 35 with Graves' hyperthyroidism. The material sequenced was peripheral blood or thyroid tissue (not recorded which). V gene TRBV7-2 combines with J gene TRBJ1-6; TRBD1 agrees at 7 bases. The DNA of the CDR3 is TGTGCCAGCAGCCCGCGGGACAGTAATTCACCCCTCCACTTT. Translating it yields CASSPRDSNSPLHF.